The present T cell receptor beta chain was sequenced within a study of breast tumors, draining lymph nodes, adjacent tissues. Findings of the study overall: Luminal-like breast cancer showed significantly higher tumor–nontumor repertoire similarity than basal-like. Tumor repertoires ranked between lymph nodes and nontumor tissue in diversity, with V and J gene preferences.

This clonotype was observed many times. Its antigen is currently unknown. The V gene lost 3 bases and the J gene lost 2 bases, with 10 bases spanning the gap. Germline lookup yields CDR1 DFQATT and CDR2 SNEGSKA (reference sequence). The CDR3 totals 13 residues. TCRdb called the multiplex PCR reads again in MiXCR, with one record for every CDR3 protein. Altogether around 66,000 distinct CDR3 sequences are present, 43% being singletons, with the ten largest covering 8.4%. Input material: breast tumor tissue. This chain connects TRBV20-1 to TRBJ1-2; D ambiguous. This TCR was recovered from a female donor with breast cancer. Some clones in this sample may be carry-over from other donors' samples. The CDR3 spells CSASVDLNYGYTF. CDR3 nucleotides: TGCAGTGCTAGTGTGGACTTGAACTATGGCTACACCTTC.